This T cell receptor beta chain originates from a study of long-term antiretroviral therapy in people with HIV. Whole-study findings and limits: Dominating the repertoire at all time points were the clones that expanded before ART.

Regarding this clone: Its antigen remains unidentified.

The CDR3 length is 15 residues. Germline V lookup: CDR1 SNHLY, CDR2 FYNNEI. V lost 3 bases and J lost 7; bases outside the gene matches: 10. The libraries were made with immunoSEQ v3.0 at survey level. Data came from immunoSEQ multiplex PCR; TCRdb stores just in-frame clones and leaves some out. This table holds 15,000 to 20,000 clones, 60% to 85% found once. The receptor comes from a woman aged 40 to 55 with HIV. The specimen was unsorted PBMCs, collected 2.3 years after starting antiretroviral therapy. The gene calls are TRBV2 and TRBJ2-5, with 8 positions matching TRBD2. CDR3 in amino acids: CASSDSAGVKGTQYF. The CDR3 nucleotides read TGTGCCAGCAGTGATTCAGCGGGAGTTAAAGGGACCCAGTACTTC.